Given below is one T cell receptor beta chain in context. The entry originates in a study of blood T cell repertoires in COVID-19. Using immunoSEQ multiplex PCR, the repertoire was profiled, and TCRdb retains in-frame clones only, with some absent. Of 110,000 to 150,000 clones listed, 75% to 90% are singletons. V lost 3 bases to trimming and J lost 1 base, with 9 bases between them. The CDR3 runs 13 residues. In germline, CDR1 is DFQATT, CDR2 SNEGSKA (reference sequence). J is TRBJ1-2 and V is TRBV20-1; D unclear. This sequence was found in a woman aged 55-75 years with active COVID-19. Sample: peripheral blood. Here the CDR3 reads CSASVQINYGYTF. DNA for the CDR3: TGCAGTGCTAGTGTACAGATTAACTATGGCTACACCTTC.